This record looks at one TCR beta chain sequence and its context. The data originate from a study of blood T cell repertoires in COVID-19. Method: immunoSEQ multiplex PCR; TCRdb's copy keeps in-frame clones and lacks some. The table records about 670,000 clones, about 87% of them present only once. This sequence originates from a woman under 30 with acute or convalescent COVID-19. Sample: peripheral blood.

The CDR3 nucleotides are TGTGCCAGCAGTCCAGGCTTTAATAGCAATCAGCCCCAGCATTTT. Its protein product is CASSPGFNSNQPQHF. The V and J genes are TRBV11-2 and TRBJ1-5; no clear D gene. V was shortened by 6 bases and J by 0 bases, with 12 bases between the two germline ends. CDR3 length equals 15 residues. Germline V gene data show CDR1 as SGHAT and CDR2 as FQNNGV. Full variable domain (rest looked up from reference TRBV11-2 and TRBJ1-5): EAGVAQSPRYKIIEKRQSVAFWCNPISGHATLYWYQQILGQGPKLLIQFQNNGVVDDSQLPKDRFSAERLKGVDSTLKIQPAKLEDSAVYLCASSPGFNSNQPQHFGDGTRLSIL.